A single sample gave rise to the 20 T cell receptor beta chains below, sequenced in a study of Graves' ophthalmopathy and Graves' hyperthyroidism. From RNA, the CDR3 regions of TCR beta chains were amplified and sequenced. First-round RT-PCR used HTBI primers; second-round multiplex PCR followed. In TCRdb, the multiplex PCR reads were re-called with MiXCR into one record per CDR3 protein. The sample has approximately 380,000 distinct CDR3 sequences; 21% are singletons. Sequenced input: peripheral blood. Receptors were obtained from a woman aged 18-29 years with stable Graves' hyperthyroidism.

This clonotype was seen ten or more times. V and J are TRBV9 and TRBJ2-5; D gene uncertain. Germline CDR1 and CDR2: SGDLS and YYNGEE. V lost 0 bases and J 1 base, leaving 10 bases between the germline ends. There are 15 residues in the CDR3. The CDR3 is CASSVGLRLQETQYF. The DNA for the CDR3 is TGTGCCAGCAGCGTAGGTCTCAGACTCCAAGAGACCCAGTACTTC.

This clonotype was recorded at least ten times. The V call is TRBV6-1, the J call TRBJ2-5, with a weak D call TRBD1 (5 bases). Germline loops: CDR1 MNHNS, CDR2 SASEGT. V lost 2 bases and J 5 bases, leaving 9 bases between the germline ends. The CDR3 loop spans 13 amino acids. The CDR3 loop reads CASSESGIETQYF. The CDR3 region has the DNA TGTGCCAGCAGTGAATCAGGGATTGAGACCCAGTACTTC.

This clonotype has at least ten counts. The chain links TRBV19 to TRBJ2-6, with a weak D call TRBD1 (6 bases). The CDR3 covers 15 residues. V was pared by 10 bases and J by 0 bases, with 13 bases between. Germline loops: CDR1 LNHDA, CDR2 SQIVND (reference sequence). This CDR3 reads CATRTGNSGANVLTF. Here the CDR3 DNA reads TGTGCCACCCGAACAGGGAACTCTGGGGCCAACGTCCTGACTTTC.

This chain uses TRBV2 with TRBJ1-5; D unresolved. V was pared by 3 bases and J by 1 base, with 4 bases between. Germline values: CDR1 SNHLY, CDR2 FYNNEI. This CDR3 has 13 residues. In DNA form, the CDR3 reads TGTGCCAGCAGTGAGATCAGCAATCAGCCCCAGCATTTT. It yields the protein CASSEISNQPQHF.

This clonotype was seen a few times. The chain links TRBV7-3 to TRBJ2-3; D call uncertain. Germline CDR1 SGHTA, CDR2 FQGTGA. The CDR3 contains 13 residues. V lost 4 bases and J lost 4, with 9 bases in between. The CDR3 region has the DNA TGTGCCAGCAGCTACTCTAGACCAGATACGCAGTATTTT. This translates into CASSYSRPDTQYF.

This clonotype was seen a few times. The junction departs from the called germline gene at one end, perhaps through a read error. The CDR3 sequence is CANSPATGATGTEAFF. CDR3 coding DNA: TGTGCCAACTCACCGGCGACAGGGGCTACGGGGACTGAAGCTTTCTTT. V is TRBV18 and J is TRBJ1-1; TRBD1 matches 8 bases. The CDR3 totals 16 residues. Germline V CDR1 and CDR2: KGHSH, LQKENI.

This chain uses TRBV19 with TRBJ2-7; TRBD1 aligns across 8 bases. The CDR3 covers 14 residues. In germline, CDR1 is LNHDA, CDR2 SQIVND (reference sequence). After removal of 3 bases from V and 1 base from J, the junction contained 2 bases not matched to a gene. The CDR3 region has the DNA TGTGCCAGTAGTATCGGGACAGGATCCTACGAGCAGTACTTC. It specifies CASSIGTGSYEQYF.

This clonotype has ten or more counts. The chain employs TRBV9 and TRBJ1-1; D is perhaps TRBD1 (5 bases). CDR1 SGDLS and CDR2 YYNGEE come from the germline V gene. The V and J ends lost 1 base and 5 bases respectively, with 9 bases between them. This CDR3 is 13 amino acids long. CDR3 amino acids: CASSVRGGTEAFF. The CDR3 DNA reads TGTGCCAGCAGCGTACGGGGGGGAACTGAAGCTTTCTTT.

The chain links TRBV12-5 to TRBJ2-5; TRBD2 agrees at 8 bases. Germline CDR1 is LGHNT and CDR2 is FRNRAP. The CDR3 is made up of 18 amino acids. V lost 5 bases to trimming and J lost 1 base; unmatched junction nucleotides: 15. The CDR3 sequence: CASGPYPITSGSQETQYF. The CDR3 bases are TGTGCTAGTGGTCCATACCCGATTACTAGCGGTTCCCAAGAGACCCAGTACTTC.

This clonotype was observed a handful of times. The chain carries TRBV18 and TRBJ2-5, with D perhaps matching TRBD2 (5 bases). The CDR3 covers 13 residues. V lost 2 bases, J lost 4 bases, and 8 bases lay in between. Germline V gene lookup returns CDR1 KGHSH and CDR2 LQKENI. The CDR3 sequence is CASSPSGRETQYF. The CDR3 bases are TGTGCCAGCTCACCAAGCGGCAGAGAGACCCAGTACTTC.

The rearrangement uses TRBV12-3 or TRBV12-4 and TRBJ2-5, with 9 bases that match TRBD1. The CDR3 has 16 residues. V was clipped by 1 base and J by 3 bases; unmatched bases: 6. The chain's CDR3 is CASSLGPGTGKETQYF. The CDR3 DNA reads TGTGCCAGCAGTTTAGGTCCCGGGACAGGGAAAGAGACCCAGTACTTC.

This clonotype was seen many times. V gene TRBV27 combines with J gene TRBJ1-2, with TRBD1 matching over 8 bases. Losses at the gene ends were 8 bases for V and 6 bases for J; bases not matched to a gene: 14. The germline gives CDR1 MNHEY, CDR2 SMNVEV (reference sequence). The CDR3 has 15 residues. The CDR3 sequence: CASSWVAGGANGYTF. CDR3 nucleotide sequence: TGTGCCAGCTCTTGGGTGGCAGGGGGCGCGAATGGCTACACCTTC.

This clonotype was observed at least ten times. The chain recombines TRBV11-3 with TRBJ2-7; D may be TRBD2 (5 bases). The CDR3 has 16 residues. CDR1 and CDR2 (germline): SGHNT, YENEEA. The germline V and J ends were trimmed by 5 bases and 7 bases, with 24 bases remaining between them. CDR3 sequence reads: CASSPSDYLSLSEQYF. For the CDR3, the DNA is TGTGCCAGCAGCCCAAGTGACTATCTAAGCCTATCGGAGCAGTACTTC. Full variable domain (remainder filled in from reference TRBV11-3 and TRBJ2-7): EAGVVQSPRYKIIEKKQPVAFWCNPISGHNTLYWYLQNLGQGPELLIRYENEEAVDDSQLPKDRFSAERLKGVDSTLKIQPAELGDSAVYLCASSPSDYLSLSEQYFGPGTRLTVT.

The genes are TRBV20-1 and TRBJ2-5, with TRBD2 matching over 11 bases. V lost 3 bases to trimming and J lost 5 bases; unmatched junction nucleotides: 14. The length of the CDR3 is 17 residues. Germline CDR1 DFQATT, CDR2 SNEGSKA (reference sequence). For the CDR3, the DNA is TGCAGTGCTAGGCAGCGGCTTAGCGGGGGGGCCAGGGAGACCCAGTACTTC. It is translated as CSARQRLSGGARETQYF.

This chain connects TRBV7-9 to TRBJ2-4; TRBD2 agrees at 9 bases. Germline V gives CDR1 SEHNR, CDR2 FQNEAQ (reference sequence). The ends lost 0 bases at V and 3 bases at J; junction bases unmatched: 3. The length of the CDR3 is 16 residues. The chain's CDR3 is CASSLAGGRGKNIQYF. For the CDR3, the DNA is TGTGCCAGCAGCTTAGCCGGCGGGAGGGGCAAAAACATTCAGTACTTC.

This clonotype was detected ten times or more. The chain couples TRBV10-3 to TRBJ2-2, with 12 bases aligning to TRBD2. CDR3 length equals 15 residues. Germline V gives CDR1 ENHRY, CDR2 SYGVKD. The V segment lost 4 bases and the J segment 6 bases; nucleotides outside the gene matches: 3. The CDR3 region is CAISGLAGGPGELFF. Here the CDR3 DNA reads TGTGCCATCAGTGGGCTAGCGGGAGGGCCCGGGGAGCTGTTTTTT.

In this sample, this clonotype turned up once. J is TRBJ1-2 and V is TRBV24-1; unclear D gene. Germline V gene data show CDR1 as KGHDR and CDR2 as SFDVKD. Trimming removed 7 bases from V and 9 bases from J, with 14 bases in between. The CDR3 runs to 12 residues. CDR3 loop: CATRDGANRYTF. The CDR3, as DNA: TGTGCCACCAGGGACGGAGCGAATCGCTACACCTTC.

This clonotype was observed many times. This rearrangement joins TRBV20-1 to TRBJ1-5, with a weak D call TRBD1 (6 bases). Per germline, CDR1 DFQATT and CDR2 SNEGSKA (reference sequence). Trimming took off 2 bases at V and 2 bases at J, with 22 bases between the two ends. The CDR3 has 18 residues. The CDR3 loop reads CSARTRTARGARNQPQHF. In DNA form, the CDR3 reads TGCAGTGCTAGAACTCGGACCGCGCGGGGGGCGCGCAATCAGCCCCAGCATTTT.

Here the CDR3 DNA reads TGTGCCAGCAGTGAAGAGGGGGGGCTGGGACAGCCCCAGCATTTT. Protein: CASSEEGGLGQPQHF. The rearrangement uses TRBV2 and TRBJ1-5, with D possibly being TRBD1 (6 bases). The length of the CDR3 is 15 residues. The germline V gene has CDR1 SNHLY and CDR2 FYNNEI. V was shortened by 1 base and J by 7 bases, with 14 bases between the two germline ends.

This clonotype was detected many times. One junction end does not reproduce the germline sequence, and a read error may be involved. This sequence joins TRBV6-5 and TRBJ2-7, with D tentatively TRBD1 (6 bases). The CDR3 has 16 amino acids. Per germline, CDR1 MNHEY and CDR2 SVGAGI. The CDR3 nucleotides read TGTGTCAGCAGCCGCCGACTGTGGGACAACTCCTACGAGCAGTACTTC. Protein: CVSSRRLWDNSYEQYF.